These T cell receptor beta chains were read from a single sample in a study of T cells in Graves' hyperthyroidism and ophthalmopathy. TCRdb fed the multiplex PCR reads into MiXCR, producing one record per CDR3 protein. Of around 580,000 distinct CDR3 sequences listed, 16% were seen once; the top ten hold 18%. The material sequenced was blood. The receptors here all came from a woman between 18 and 30 years old with Graves' hyperthyroidism. Both conserved end residues are part of each CDR3. The order of the fields is clone size, D gene, J gene, V gene, CDR3 protein, CDR3 DNA. The D gene is left open where the match is weak. The size of a clone is reported for some rows only, either as once, few or many, or as a class for expanded clones.

>.|.|TRBJ1-4|TRBV7-2
CASSLLVHNEKLFF
TGTGCCAGCAGCTTACTGGTCCATAATGAAAAACTGTTTTTT
>many|TRBD2|TRBJ2-1|TRBV11-2
CASSLIVAGTSYNEQFF
TGTGCCAGCAGCTTAATTGTAGCGGGAACTTCCTACAATGAGCAGTTCTTC
>.|.|TRBJ2-6|TRBV24-1
CATSDRGLSGANVLTF
TGTGCCACCAGTGACCGGGGACTCTCTGGGGCCAACGTCCTGACTTTC
>.|TRBD2|TRBJ2-1|TRBV5-1
CASLRTSGYSSYNEQFF
TGCGCCAGCCTACGGACTAGCGGTTATAGCTCCTACAATGAGCAGTTCTTC
>.|TRBD2|TRBJ2-7|TRBV11-2
CASSSRPSGSSYEQYF
TGTGCCAGCAGTTCGCGTCCCAGCGGGAGCTCCTACGAGCAGTACTTC
>.|.|TRBJ2-1|TRBV20-1
CSASEKYYEQFF
TGCAGTGCTAGCGAAAAATACTACGAGCAGTTCTTC
>.|.|TRBJ1-4|TRBV2
CASSDHRGFGNEKLFF
TGTGCCAGCAGCGACCACCGGGGCTTCGGTAATGAAAAACTGTTTTTT
>many|.|TRBJ1-5|TRBV6-1
CASSSSGRYSNQPQHF
TGTGCCAGCAGCTCCTCGGGCAGGTATAGCAATCAGCCCCAGCATTTT
>many|TRBD2|TRBJ2-1|TRBV20-1
CSASLTSGINEQFF
TGCAGTGCTAGTTTGACTAGCGGGATAAATGAGCAGTTCTTC
>.|TRBD1|TRBJ1-6|TRBV7-3
CASSPGQLNSPLHF
TGTGCCAGTAGCCCGGGACAGTTAAATTCACCCCTCCACTTT
>.|TRBD2|TRBJ2-1|TRBV10-3
CAIRNPGTSGLNEQFF
TGTGCCATCAGGAATCCCGGGACTAGCGGACTCAATGAGCAGTTCTTC
>.|.|TRBJ2-5|TRBV27
CASSKGSRRPVGETQYF
TGTGCCAGCAGCAAAGGGAGCAGGAGACCTGTGGGAGAGACCCAGTACTTC
>many|TRBD2|TRBJ2-5|TRBV20-1
CSAHGTSGGETQYF
TGCAGTGCTCACGGGACTAGCGGGGGGGAGACCCAGTACTTC
>.|TRBD1|TRBJ1-4|TRBV7-9
CASSLMGTGGQVWEKLFF
TGTGCCAGCAGCCTTATGGGGACAGGGGGCCAAGTGTGGGAAAAACTGTTTTTT
>few|TRBD2|TRBJ2-1|TRBV12-3/TRBV12-4
CASSRPLAGGGNEQFF
TGTGCCAGCAGCCGTCCCCTAGCGGGAGGCGGCAATGAGCAGTTCTTC
>few|.|TRBJ1-2|TRBV14
CASSQREKGDGYTF
TGTGCCAGCAGCCAAAGGGAAAAGGGCGACGGCTACACCTTC
>.|TRBD2|TRBJ2-5|TRBV29-1
CSADRTSGMTQYF
TGCAGCGCGGATCGGACTAGCGGGATGACCCAGTACTTC
>.|TRBD2|TRBJ2-7|TRBV29-1
CSVLGGGLAGEVYEQYF
TGCAGCGTCCTGGGGGGGGGACTAGCGGGAGAGGTCTACGAGCAGTACTTC
>.|TRBD2|TRBJ2-5|TRBV20-1
CSARDLLAATQETQYF
TGCAGTGCTAGAGATCTTCTAGCGGCGACACAAGAGACCCAGTACTTC
>.|TRBD1|TRBJ1-2|TRBV5-1
CASSTGGPLLYGYTF
TGCGCCAGCAGCACAGGGGGTCCTCTACTTTATGGCTACACCTTC